This entry is about one TCR beta chain. Its target is unknown. These data are taken from a study of T cell responses to AZD1222 COVID-19 vaccine. Study observations and caveats: Clonal diversity was possibly underestimated; the donors were predominantly white British and more often female. Repertoires were collected only later (after the peak T cell response had occurred).

The ends were cut back, 0 bases at V and 7 bases at J, with 6 bases in the middle. The CDR3 covers 12 residues. Germline CDR1 reads SGHDN; CDR2 reads FVKESK. Repertoires were generated with immunoSEQ multiplex PCR, while TCRdb's copy carries only in-frame clones and drops some. The table lists roughly 150,000 clones, approximately 90% of them singletons. The sequencing here drew on peripheral blood, taken on day 0 of AZD1222 vaccination. The source is an adult in good health. The chain combines TRBV14 with TRBJ1-1; D gene ambiguous. The CDR3 nucleotides are TGTGCCAGCAGCCAAGATCACGGTGAAGCTTTCTTT. Residues: CASSQDHGEAFF.